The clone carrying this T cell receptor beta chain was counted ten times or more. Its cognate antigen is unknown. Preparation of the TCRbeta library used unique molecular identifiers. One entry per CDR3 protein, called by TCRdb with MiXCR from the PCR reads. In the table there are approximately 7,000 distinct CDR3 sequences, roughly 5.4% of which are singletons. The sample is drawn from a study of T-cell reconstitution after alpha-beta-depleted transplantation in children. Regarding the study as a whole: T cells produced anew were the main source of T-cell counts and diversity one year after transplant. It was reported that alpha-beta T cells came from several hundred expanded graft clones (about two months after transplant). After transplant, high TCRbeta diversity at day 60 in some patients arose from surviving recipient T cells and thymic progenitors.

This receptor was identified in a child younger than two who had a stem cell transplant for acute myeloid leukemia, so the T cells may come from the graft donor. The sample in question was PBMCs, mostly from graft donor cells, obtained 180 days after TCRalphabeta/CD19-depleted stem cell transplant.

The CDR3 region is CSAPPGETQYF. The CDR3 region has the DNA TGCAGTGCCCCGCCGGGAGAGACCCAGTACTTC. V gene TRBV20-1 combines with J gene TRBJ2-5; D gene unclear. Germline V gene lookup returns CDR1 DFQATT and CDR2 SNEGSKA (reference sequence). CDR3 length: 11 residues. V lost 6 bases and J lost 4, with 9 bases in between.